The source of this T cell receptor beta chain is a study of graft-versus-host responses after intestinal transplantation. Study-wide background: Those transplanted obtained multivisceral, liver-intestinal, or isolated intestinal grafts. All recipients got anti-thymocyte globulin induction, then tacrolimus and steroids for roughly 3 years. Whole-study findings and limits: GvH clonotypes were identified within recipient marrow, with a subset emerging first in ileum or blood.

In the case of this clone: What it binds is unknown.

Generated by immunoSEQ multiplex PCR, the TCRdb table keeps only in-frame clones and is missing some. The data contain around 90,000 clones, approximately 95% of them singletons. The V and J ends lost 1 base and 1 base respectively, with 5 bases between them. Germline loops: CDR1 SGHNT, CDR2 YENEEA. The CDR3 is 13 residues long. The receptor comes from a human donor who was the organ donor for an intestinal transplant. This specimen consisted of unstimulated CD8+ T cells sorted from spleen or lymph node cells, obtained before transplant. This rearrangement joins TRBV11-3 to TRBJ2-7; the D gene is possibly TRBD1 (5 bases). The CDR3 DNA reads TGTGCCAGCAGCTTAGGGACATCCTACGAGCAGTACTTC. As protein: CASSLGTSYEQYF.